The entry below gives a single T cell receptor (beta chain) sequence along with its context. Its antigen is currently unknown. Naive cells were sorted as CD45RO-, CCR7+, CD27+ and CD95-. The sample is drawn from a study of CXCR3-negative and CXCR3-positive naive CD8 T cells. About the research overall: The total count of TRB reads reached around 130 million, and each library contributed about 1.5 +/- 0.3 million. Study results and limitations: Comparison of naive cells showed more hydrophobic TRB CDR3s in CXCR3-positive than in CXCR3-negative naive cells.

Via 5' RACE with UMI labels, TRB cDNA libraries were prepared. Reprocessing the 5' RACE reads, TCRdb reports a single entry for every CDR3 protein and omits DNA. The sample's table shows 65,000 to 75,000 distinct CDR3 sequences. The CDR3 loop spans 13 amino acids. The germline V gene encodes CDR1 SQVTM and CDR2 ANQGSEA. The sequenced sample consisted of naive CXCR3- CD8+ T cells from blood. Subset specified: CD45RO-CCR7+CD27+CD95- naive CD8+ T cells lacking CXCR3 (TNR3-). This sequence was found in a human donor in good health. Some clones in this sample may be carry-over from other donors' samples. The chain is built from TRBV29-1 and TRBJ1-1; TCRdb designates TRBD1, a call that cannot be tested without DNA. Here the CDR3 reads CSVEDGTNTEAFF. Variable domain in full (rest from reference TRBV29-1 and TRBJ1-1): SAVISQKPSRDICQRGTSLTIQCQVDSQVTMMFWYRQQPGQSLTLIATANQGSEATYESGFVIDKFPISRPNLTFSTLTVSNMSPEDSSIYLCSVEDGTNTEAFFGQGTRLTVV.